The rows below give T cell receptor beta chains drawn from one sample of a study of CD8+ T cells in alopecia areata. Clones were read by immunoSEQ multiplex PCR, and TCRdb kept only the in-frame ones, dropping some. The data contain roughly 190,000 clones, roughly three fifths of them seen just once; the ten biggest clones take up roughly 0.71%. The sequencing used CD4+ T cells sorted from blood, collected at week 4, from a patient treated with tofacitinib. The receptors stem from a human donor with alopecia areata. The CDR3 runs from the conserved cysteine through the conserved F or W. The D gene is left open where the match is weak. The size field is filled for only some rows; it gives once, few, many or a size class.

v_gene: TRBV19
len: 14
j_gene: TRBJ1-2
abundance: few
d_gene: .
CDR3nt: TGTGCCAGTACCGAGGGAGCGACTGGCTATGGCTACACCTTC
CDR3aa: CASTEGATGYGYTF

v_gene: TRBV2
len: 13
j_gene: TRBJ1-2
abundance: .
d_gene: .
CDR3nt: TGTGCCAGCAGTGGCTACCGGGGAGGCGGCTACACCTTC
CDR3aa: CASSGYRGGGYTF

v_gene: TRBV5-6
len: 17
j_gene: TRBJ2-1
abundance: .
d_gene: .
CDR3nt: TGTGCCAGCAGCTTGTTATTTCGCACTAGCTCGAACAATGAGCAGTTCTTC
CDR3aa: CASSLLFRTSSNNEQFF

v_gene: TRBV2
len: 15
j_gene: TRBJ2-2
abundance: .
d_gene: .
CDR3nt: TGTGCCAGCTTACTAGCCCCAGTAGGGGCCGGGGAGCTGTTTTTT
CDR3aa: CASLLAPVGAGELFF

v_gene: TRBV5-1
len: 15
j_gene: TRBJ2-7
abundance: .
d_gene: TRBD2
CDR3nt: TGCGCCAGCAGCTTTACGGCGGGAGAGGAATACGAGCAGTACTTC
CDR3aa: CASSFTAGEEYEQYF

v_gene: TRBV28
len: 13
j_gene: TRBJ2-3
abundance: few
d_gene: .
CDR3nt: TGTGCCAGCATACAGGGTAGCACAGATACGCAGTATTTT
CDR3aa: CASIQGSTDTQYF

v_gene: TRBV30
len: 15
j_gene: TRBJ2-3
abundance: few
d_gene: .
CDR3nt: TGTGCCTGGAGAAAAAGGGACGGGAGCACAGATACGCAGTATTTT
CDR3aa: CAWRKRDGSTDTQYF

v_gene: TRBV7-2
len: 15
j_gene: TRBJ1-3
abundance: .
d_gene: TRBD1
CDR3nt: TGTGCCAGCAGCCCGTCGACAGGGCTCGGAAACACCATATATTTT
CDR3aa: CASSPSTGLGNTIYF

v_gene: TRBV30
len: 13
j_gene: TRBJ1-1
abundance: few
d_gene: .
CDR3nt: TGTGCCTGGAGTTGGCAGTCGGGGACTGAAGCTTTCTTT
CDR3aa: CAWSWQSGTEAFF

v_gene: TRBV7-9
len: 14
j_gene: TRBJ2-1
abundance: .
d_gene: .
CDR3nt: TGTGCCAGCACCTTAGACCGGTCGCCCACTCCGCGGTTCTTC
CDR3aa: CASTLDRSPTPRFF